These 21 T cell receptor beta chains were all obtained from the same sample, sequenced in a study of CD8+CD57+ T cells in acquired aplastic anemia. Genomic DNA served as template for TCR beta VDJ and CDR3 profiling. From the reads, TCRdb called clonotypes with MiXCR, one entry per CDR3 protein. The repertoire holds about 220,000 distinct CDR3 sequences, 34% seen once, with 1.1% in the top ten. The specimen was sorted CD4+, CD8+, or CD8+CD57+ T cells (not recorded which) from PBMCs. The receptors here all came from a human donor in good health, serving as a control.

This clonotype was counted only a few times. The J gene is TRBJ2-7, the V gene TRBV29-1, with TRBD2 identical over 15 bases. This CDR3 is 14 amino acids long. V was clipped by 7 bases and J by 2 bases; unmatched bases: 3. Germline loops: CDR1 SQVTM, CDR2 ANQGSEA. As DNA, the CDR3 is TGCAGCGCACGGACTAGCGGGGGGGCCTACGAGCAGTACTTC. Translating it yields CSARTSGGAYEQYF.

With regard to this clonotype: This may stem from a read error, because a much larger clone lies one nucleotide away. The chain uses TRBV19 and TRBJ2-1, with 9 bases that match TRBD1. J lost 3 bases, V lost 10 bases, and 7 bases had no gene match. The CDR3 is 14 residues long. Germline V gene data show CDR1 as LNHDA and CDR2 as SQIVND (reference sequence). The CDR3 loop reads CAIGRDRVYNEQFF. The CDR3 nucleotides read TGTGCCATCGGCCGGGACAGGGTCTACAATGAGCAGTTCTTC.

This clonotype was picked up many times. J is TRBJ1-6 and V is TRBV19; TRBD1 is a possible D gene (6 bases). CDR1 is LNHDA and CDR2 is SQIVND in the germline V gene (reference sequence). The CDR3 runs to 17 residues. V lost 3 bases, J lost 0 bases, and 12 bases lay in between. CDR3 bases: TGTGCCAGTAGTATCTCCCAGGGGAGCTCCTATAATTCACCCCTCCACTTT. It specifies CASSISQGSSYNSPLHF.

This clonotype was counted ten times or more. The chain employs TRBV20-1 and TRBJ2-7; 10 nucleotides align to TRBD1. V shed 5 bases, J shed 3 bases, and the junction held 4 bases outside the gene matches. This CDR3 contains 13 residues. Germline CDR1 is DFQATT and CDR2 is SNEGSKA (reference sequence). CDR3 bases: TGCAGTGCTTTTGGACAGGGGGACTACGAGCAGTACTTC. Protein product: CSAFGQGDYEQYF.

In DNA, the CDR3 is TGTGCCATCAGACTTGACAGCTCCTACGAGCAGTACTTC. Its protein is CAIRLDSSYEQYF. The chain joins TRBV10-3 to TRBJ2-7; the D gene is possibly TRBD1 (5 bases). V lost 6 bases, J lost 0 bases, and 9 bases lay in between. Germline assignment: CDR1 ENHRY and CDR2 SYGVKD. The CDR3 loop spans 13 amino acids.

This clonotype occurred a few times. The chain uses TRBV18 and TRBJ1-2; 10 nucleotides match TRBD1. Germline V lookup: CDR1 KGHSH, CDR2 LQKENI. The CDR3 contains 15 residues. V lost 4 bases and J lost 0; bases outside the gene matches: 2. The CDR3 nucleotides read TGTGCCAGCTCACGGGACAGGGGACCTAACTATGGCTACACCTTC. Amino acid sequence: CASSRDRGPNYGYTF.

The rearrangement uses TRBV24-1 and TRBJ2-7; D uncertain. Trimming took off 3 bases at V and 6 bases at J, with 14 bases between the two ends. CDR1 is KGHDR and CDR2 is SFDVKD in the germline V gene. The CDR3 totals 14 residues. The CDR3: CATSDPKTGAEQYF. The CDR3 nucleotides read TGTGCCACCAGTGATCCGAAGACGGGTGCCGAGCAGTACTTC.

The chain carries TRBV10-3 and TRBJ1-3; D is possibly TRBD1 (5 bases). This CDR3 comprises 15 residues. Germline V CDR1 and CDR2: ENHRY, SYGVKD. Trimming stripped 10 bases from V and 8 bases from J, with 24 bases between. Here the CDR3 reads CASLGQGNYGYTIYF. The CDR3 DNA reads TGTGCCAGTCTGGGCCAGGGAAACTATGGCTACACCATATATTTT.

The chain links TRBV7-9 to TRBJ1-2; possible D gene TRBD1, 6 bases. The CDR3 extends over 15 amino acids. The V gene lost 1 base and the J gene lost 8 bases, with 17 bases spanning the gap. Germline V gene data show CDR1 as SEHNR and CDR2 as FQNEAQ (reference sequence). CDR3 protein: CASSLVALGTQGYTF. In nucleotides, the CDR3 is TGTGCCAGCAGCTTAGTGGCCCTCGGGACACAAGGCTACACCTTC.

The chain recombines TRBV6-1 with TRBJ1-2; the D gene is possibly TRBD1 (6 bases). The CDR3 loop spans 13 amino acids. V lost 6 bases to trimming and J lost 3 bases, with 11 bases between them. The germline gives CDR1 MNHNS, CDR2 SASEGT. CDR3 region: CASRGGRYYGYTF. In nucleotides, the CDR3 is TGTGCCAGCAGAGGGGGACGATACTATGGCTACACCTTC.

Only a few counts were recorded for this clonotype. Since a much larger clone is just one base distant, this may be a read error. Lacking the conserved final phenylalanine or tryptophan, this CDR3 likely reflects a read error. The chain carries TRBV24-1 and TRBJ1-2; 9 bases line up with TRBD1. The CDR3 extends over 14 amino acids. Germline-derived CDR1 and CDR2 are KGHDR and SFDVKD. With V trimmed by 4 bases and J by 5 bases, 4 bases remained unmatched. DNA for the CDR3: TGTGCCACCAGTGACGTGACAGGGGGGTATGGCTACACCCTC. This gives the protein CATSDVTGGYGYTL.

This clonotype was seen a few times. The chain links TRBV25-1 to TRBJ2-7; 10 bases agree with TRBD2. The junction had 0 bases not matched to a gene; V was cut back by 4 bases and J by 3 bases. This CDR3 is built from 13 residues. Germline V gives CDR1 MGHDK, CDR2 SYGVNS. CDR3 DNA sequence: TGTGCCAGCAGTGCTAGCGGGGGCTACGAGCAGTACTTC. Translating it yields CASSASGGYEQYF.

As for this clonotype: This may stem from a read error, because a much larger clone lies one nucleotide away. The CDR3 DNA sequence: TGCAGTGTAAAGGGTTTGGATGGGCAGTTCTTC. It translates to CSVKGLDGQFF. The chain is built from TRBV20-1 and TRBJ2-1; no clear D. Trimming cost V 7 bases and J 12 bases, with 16 bases left between them. The CDR3 sequence is 11 residues long. Germline lookup yields CDR1 DFQATT and CDR2 SNEGSKA (reference sequence).

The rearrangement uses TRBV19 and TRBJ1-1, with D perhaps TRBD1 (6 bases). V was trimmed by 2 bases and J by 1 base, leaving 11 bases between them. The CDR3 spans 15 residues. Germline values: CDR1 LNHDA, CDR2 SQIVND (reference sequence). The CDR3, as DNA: TGTGCCAGTAGTATACCAGGGGAGGCGAACACTGAAGCTTTCTTT. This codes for CASSIPGEANTEAFF.

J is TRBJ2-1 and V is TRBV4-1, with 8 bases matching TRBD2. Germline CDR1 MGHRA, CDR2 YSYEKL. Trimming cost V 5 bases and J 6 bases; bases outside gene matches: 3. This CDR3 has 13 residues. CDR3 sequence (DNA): TGCGCCAGCAGCACTAGCGGCCCCAATGAGCAGTTCTTC. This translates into CASSTSGPNEQFF.

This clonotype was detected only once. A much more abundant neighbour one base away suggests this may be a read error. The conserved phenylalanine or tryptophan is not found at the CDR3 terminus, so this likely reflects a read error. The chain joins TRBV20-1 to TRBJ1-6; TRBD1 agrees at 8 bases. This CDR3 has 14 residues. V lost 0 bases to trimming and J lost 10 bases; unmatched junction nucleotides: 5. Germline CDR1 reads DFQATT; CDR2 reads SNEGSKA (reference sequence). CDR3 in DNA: TGCAGTGCTAGAGAACAGGGGGGTGGCTCACCCCTCCACCTT. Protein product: CSAREQGGGSPLHL.

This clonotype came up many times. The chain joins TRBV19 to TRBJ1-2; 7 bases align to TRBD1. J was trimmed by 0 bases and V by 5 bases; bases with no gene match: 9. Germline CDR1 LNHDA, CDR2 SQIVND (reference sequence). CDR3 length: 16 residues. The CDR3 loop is CASSYLGTETNYGYTF. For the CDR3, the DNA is TGTGCCAGTAGTTATCTCGGGACAGAAACTAACTATGGCTACACCTTC.

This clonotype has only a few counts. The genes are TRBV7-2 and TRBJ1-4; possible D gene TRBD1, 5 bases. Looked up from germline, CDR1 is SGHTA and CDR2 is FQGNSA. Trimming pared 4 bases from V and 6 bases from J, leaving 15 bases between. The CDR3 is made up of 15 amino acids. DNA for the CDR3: TGTGCCAGCAGCTCCTCGTGGGGCTCGGATGAAAAACTGTTTTTT. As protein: CASSSSWGSDEKLFF.

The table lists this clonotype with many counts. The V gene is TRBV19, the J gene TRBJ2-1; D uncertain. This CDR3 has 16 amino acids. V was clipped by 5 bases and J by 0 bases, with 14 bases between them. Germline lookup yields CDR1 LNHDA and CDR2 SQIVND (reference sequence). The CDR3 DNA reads TGTGCCAGTAGTTCAGGACGGCCGAGCTCCTACAATGAGCAGTTCTTC. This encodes CASSSGRPSSYNEQFF.

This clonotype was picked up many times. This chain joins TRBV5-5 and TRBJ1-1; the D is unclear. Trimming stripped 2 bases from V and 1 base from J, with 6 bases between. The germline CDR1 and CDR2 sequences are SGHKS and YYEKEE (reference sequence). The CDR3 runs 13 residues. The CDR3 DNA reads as TGTGCCAGCAGCTTCTTGACGAACACTGAAGCTTTCTTT. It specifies CASSFLTNTEAFF. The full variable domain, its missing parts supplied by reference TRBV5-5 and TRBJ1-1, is DAGVTQSPTHLIKTRGQQVTLRCSPISGHKSVSWYQQVLGQGPQFIFQYYEKEERGRGNFPDRFSARQFPNYSSELNVNALLLGDSALYLCASSFLTNTEAFFGQGTRLTVV.

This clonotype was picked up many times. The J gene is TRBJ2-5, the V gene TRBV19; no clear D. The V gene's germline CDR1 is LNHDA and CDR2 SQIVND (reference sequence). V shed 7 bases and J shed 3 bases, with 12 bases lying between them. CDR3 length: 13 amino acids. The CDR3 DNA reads TGTGCCAGTAAAAAAACAGACGAAGAGACCCAGTACTTC. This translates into CASKKTDEETQYF.